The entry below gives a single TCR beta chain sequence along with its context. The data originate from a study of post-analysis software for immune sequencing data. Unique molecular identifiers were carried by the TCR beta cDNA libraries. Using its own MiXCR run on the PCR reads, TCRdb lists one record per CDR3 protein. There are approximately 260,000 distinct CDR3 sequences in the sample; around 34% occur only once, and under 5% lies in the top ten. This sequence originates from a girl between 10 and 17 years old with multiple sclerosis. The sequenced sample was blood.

CDR3 DNA sequence: TGCAGTGCTAGTCACCAGCGGGGGGCGATCACCGGGGAGCTGTTTTTT. It encodes CSASHQRGAITGELFF. This chain uses TRBV20-1 with TRBJ2-2, with 9 bases aligning to TRBD2. V lost 3 bases to trimming and J lost 4 bases; unmatched junction nucleotides: 9. Germline V lookup: CDR1 DFQATT, CDR2 SNEGSKA (reference sequence). The CDR3 totals 16 residues.